These 4 T cell receptor beta chains share one sample of origin, sequenced in a study of T cell responses to AZD1222 COVID-19 vaccine. Libraries were prepared by immunoSEQ multiplex PCR; TCRdb keeps only in-frame clonotypes and omits some of them. The sample records approximately 130,000 clones, 80% to 90% being singletons. The source material was peripheral blood, sampled 28 days after the second AZD1222 dose. Receptors were obtained from an adult who received the AZD1222 COVID-19 vaccine.

This chain joins TRBV9 and TRBJ1-6; D is uncertain. This CDR3 is built from 17 residues. Germline CDR1 and CDR2: SGDLS and YYNGEE. V was shortened by 4 bases and J by 0 bases, with 14 bases between the two germline ends. The CDR3, as DNA: TGTGCCAGCAGCCCTAGTGTAGGAAGCTCCTATAATTCACCCCTCCACTTT. The encoded protein is CASSPSVGSSYNSPLHF. Supplemented by reference TRBV9 and TRBJ1-6, the full variable domain reads DSGVTQTPKHLITATGQRVTLRCSPRSGDLSVYWYQQSLDQGLQFLIQYYNGEERAKGNILERFSAQQFPDLHSELNLSSLELGDSALYFCASSPSVGSSYNSPLHFGNGTRLTVT.

V and J are TRBV7-2 and TRBJ1-1, with TRBD1 matching over 7 bases. CDR1 SGHTA and CDR2 FQGNSA come from the germline V gene. The CDR3 is 18 amino acids. V trimming: 1 base; J trimming: 0 bases; junction bases outside the gene matches: 11. The CDR3 coding sequence is TGTGCCAGCAGCTTAGGGGTTTGGGACAGAGCCTTGAACACTGAAGCTTTCTTT. Its translation: CASSLGVWDRALNTEAFF.

The chain couples TRBV9 to TRBJ1-1, with D hard to call. Deletions cut 4 bases from V and 4 bases from J, with 14 bases between. The CDR3 has 14 residues. CDR1 is SGDLS and CDR2 is YYNGEE in the germline V gene. The CDR3 region has the DNA TGTGCCAGCAGCCCCGCAGCGAGTATCACTGAAGCTTTCTTT. This codes for CASSPAASITEAFF.

This chain uses TRBV7-6 with TRBJ2-3; D tentatively fits TRBD1 or TRBD2 (6 bases each). Trimming left V 6 bases short and J 5 bases short, with 18 bases between. The length of the CDR3 is 15 residues. Germline lookup yields CDR1 SGHVS and CDR2 FNYEAQ. CDR3 DNA sequence: TGTGCCAGCAGAATAGGGGGGCATCCCGGAGATACGCAGTATTTT. This sequence encodes CASRIGGHPGDTQYF.